This is a list of T cell receptor beta chains from one sample in a study of identifying expanded T cells in peripheral blood. Generated by immunoSEQ multiplex PCR, the TCRdb table keeps only in-frame clones and is missing some. This table holds some 91,000 clones, approximately 88% found once. Source material: blood. The receptors originated from a person between 18 and 75 years old in good health. Each CDR3 is given with its conserved first and last residue. A D gene is named only where the DNA matches it firmly. Some rows have no size entry. The others give once, few or many, or a class for an expanded clone.

d_call: TRBD1
clone_size: .
j_call: TRBJ1-4
cdr3_length: 14
v_call: TRBV6-5
cdr3_aa: CASSTTGALEKLFF
cdr3_nt: TGTGCCAGCAGTACAACAGGGGCCCTTGAAAAACTGTTTTTT

d_call: .
clone_size: .
j_call: TRBJ1-2
cdr3_length: 15
v_call: TRBV7-6
cdr3_aa: CASSLDGTVNYGYTF
cdr3_nt: TGTGCCAGCAGCTTAGACGGGACGGTCAACTATGGCTACACCTTC

d_call: .
clone_size: .
j_call: TRBJ2-1
cdr3_length: 13
v_call: TRBV28
cdr3_aa: CASRVDDSYEQFF
cdr3_nt: TGTGCCAGCAGGGTCGACGACAGTTATGAGCAGTTCTTC

d_call: .
clone_size: .
j_call: TRBJ2-1
cdr3_length: 16
v_call: TRBV5-1
cdr3_aa: CASSTSQGASYNEQFF
cdr3_nt: TGCGCCAGCAGCACTTCACAGGGCGCCTCCTACAATGAGCAGTTCTTC

d_call: TRBD1
clone_size: .
j_call: TRBJ2-3
cdr3_length: 18
v_call: TRBV28
cdr3_aa: CASSFTRTGKSSTDTQYF
cdr3_nt: TGTGCCAGCAGTTTCACAAGGACAGGGAAATCTAGCACAGATACGCAGTATTTT

d_call: .
clone_size: .
j_call: TRBJ2-2
cdr3_length: 17
v_call: TRBV21-1
cdr3_aa: CASSKHSGTSSVGELFF
cdr3_nt: TGTGCCAGCAGCAAGCACTCCGGGACTAGCTCTGTCGGGGAGCTGTTTTTT

d_call: .
clone_size: .
j_call: TRBJ2-6
cdr3_length: 18
v_call: TRBV10-3
cdr3_aa: CATTQGTETWDRANVLTF
cdr3_nt: TGTGCCACCACCCAGGGGACGGAAACCTGGGACAGGGCCAACGTCCTGACTTTC

d_call: TRBD2
clone_size: .
j_call: TRBJ2-6
cdr3_length: 17
v_call: TRBV5-6
cdr3_aa: CASDIAGGVSGANVLTF
cdr3_nt: TGTGCCAGCGATATAGCGGGAGGTGTTTCTGGGGCCAACGTCCTGACTTTC

d_call: .
clone_size: .
j_call: TRBJ1-4
cdr3_length: 15
v_call: TRBV21-1
cdr3_aa: CASSKHRGFKEKLFF
cdr3_nt: TGTGCCAGCAGCAAACACAGGGGGTTTAAGGAAAAACTGTTTTTT

d_call: TRBD1
clone_size: .
j_call: TRBJ1-3
cdr3_length: 14
v_call: TRBV28
cdr3_aa: CASSVTGVRNTIYF
cdr3_nt: TGTGCCAGCAGCGTTACAGGGGTTAGAAACACCATATATTTT

d_call: .
clone_size: .
j_call: TRBJ2-2
cdr3_length: 14
v_call: TRBV30
cdr3_aa: CAWSGGGKTGELFF
cdr3_nt: TGTGCCTGGAGCGGGGGCGGAAAGACCGGGGAGCTGTTTTTT

d_call: .
clone_size: .
j_call: TRBJ1-6
cdr3_length: 15
v_call: TRBV2
cdr3_aa: CASSDARNYNSPLHF
cdr3_nt: TGTGCCAGCAGTGATGCCAGGAACTATAATTCACCCCTCCACTTT

d_call: TRBD1
clone_size: .
j_call: TRBJ1-1
cdr3_length: 17
v_call: TRBV23-1
cdr3_aa: CASSQPGTGRLNTEAFF
cdr3_nt: TGCGCCAGCAGTCAACCCGGGACAGGGAGGCTGAACACTGAAGCTTTCTTT

d_call: .
clone_size: .
j_call: TRBJ2-7
cdr3_length: 13
v_call: TRBV9
cdr3_aa: CASSVGGPYEQYF
cdr3_nt: TGTGCCAGCAGCGTAGGCGGCCCCTACGAGCAGTACTTC

d_call: .
clone_size: .
j_call: TRBJ1-4
cdr3_length: 14
v_call: TRBV6-1
cdr3_aa: CASGTFATNEKLFF
cdr3_nt: TGTGCCAGCGGGACCTTTGCAACTAATGAAAAACTGTTTTTT

d_call: TRBD1
clone_size: .
j_call: TRBJ2-1
cdr3_length: 14
v_call: TRBV5-4
cdr3_aa: CASTIGQAYNEQFF
cdr3_nt: TGTGCCAGCACCATTGGACAGGCCTACAATGAGCAGTTCTTC

d_call: .
clone_size: .
j_call: TRBJ1-5
cdr3_length: 14
v_call: TRBV6-1
cdr3_aa: CASHLDRNNQPQHF
cdr3_nt: TGTGCCAGCCACCTCGACAGGAACAATCAGCCCCAGCATTTT

d_call: TRBD2
clone_size: .
j_call: TRBJ2-1
cdr3_length: 14
v_call: TRBV27
cdr3_aa: CASSLAGGYNEQFF
cdr3_nt: TGTGCCAGCAGTTTAGCGGGAGGGTACAATGAGCAGTTCTTC

d_call: .
clone_size: .
j_call: TRBJ2-2
cdr3_length: 15
v_call: TRBV5-1
cdr3_aa: CASSLLGHPTGELFF
cdr3_nt: TGCGCCAGCAGCTTGTTAGGACACCCGACCGGGGAGCTGTTTTTT

d_call: .
clone_size: .
j_call: TRBJ2-6
cdr3_length: 15
v_call: TRBV19
cdr3_aa: CASSQSLSGANVLTF
cdr3_nt: TGTGCCAGTAGTCAGTCCCTCTCTGGGGCCAACGTCCTGACTTTC

d_call: TRBD1
clone_size: .
j_call: TRBJ2-3
cdr3_length: 16
v_call: TRBV29-1
cdr3_aa: CSAPGQGSYTSDTQYF
cdr3_nt: TGCAGCGCGCCGGGACAGGGTTCTTACACGTCGGATACGCAGTATTTT

d_call: TRBD1
clone_size: once
j_call: TRBJ1-1
cdr3_length: 16
v_call: TRBV19
cdr3_aa: CASNRWDSLPSTEAFF
cdr3_nt: TGTGCCAGTAATAGGTGGGACAGCCTTCCGAGCACTGAAGCTTTCTTT

d_call: .
clone_size: .
j_call: TRBJ1-1
cdr3_length: 13
v_call: TRBV6-4
cdr3_aa: CASSDSTTGRAFF
cdr3_nt: TGTGCCAGCAGTGACTCGACTACAGGGCGAGCTTTCTTT

d_call: .
clone_size: .
j_call: TRBJ2-2
cdr3_length: 16
v_call: TRBV7-6
cdr3_aa: CASSPRLDTDSGELFF
cdr3_nt: TGTGCCAGCAGCCCCAGACTGGACACGGACTCAGGGGAGCTGTTTTTT

d_call: .
clone_size: .
j_call: TRBJ1-4
cdr3_length: 14
v_call: TRBV19
cdr3_aa: CASSIPGNNEKLFF
cdr3_nt: TGTGCCAGTAGTATACCAGGGAATAATGAAAAACTGTTTTTT

d_call: TRBD2
clone_size: .
j_call: TRBJ2-3
cdr3_length: 15
v_call: TRBV6-4
cdr3_aa: CASSWTSGSTDTQYF
cdr3_nt: TGTGCCAGCAGTTGGACTAGCGGGAGTACAGATACGCAGTATTTT

d_call: .
clone_size: once
j_call: TRBJ2-5
cdr3_length: 14
v_call: TRBV5-4
cdr3_aa: CASSSHDIQETQYF
cdr3_nt: TGTGCCAGCAGCTCACACGACATTCAAGAGACCCAGTACTTC

d_call: .
clone_size: .
j_call: TRBJ2-3
cdr3_length: 12
v_call: TRBV9
cdr3_aa: CASSDLLDTQYF
cdr3_nt: TGTGCCAGCAGCGACCTATTAGATACGCAGTATTTT

d_call: TRBD2
clone_size: .
j_call: TRBJ2-1
cdr3_length: 19
v_call: TRBV9
cdr3_aa: CASSVKWLAGEPSYNEQFF
cdr3_nt: TGTGCCAGCAGCGTAAAATGGCTAGCGGGAGAGCCATCCTACAATGAGCAGTTCTTC

d_call: TRBD1
clone_size: .
j_call: TRBJ2-7
cdr3_length: 14
v_call: TRBV27
cdr3_aa: CASSPGTASYEQYF
cdr3_nt: TGTGCCAGCAGCCCCGGGACAGCTAGCTACGAGCAGTACTTC

d_call: .
clone_size: few
j_call: TRBJ2-3
cdr3_length: 14
v_call: TRBV30
cdr3_aa: CAWSESWLTDTQYF
cdr3_nt: TGTGCCTGGAGTGAGTCCTGGCTCACAGATACGCAGTATTTT

d_call: .
clone_size: .
j_call: TRBJ1-5
cdr3_length: 16
v_call: TRBV13
cdr3_aa: CASSLGLGAGDQPQHF
cdr3_nt: TGTGCCAGCAGCTTAGGCCTGGGCGCGGGAGATCAGCCCCAGCATTTT

d_call: TRBD2
clone_size: .
j_call: TRBJ2-1
cdr3_length: 14
v_call: TRBV6-5
cdr3_aa: CASRPGLDYNEQFF
cdr3_nt: TGTGCCAGCAGGCCGGGACTAGATTACAATGAGCAGTTCTTC

d_call: TRBD1
clone_size: .
j_call: TRBJ1-6
cdr3_length: 16
v_call: TRBV7-8
cdr3_aa: CASSTDRASDNSPLHF
cdr3_nt: TGTGCCAGCAGCACAGACAGGGCCTCGGATAATTCACCCCTCCACTTT

d_call: .
clone_size: .
j_call: TRBJ1-2
cdr3_length: 11
v_call: TRBV29-1
cdr3_aa: CSARTEGGYTF
cdr3_nt: TGCAGCGCCCGGACAGAGGGTGGCTACACCTTC

d_call: TRBD1
clone_size: once
j_call: TRBJ1-1
cdr3_length: 16
v_call: TRBV5-1
cdr3_aa: CASSQLGQGMNTEAFF
cdr3_nt: TGCGCCAGCAGCCAACTGGGACAGGGGATGAACACTGAAGCTTTCTTT

d_call: TRBD1
clone_size: .
j_call: TRBJ2-2
cdr3_length: 16
v_call: TRBV27
cdr3_aa: CASSSTGTGGAGELFF
cdr3_nt: TGTGCCAGCAGTTCCACCGGGACAGGGGGGGCCGGGGAGCTGTTTTTT

d_call: TRBD2
clone_size: .
j_call: TRBJ2-1
cdr3_length: 19
v_call: TRBV19
cdr3_aa: CASSIAPRGLAGGLGEQFF
cdr3_nt: TGTGCCAGTAGTATAGCCCCAAGAGGACTAGCGGGGGGGCTTGGGGAGCAGTTCTTC

d_call: TRBD2
clone_size: .
j_call: TRBJ2-1
cdr3_length: 16
v_call: TRBV11-2
cdr3_aa: CASSSQTSGWSDEQFF
cdr3_nt: TGTGCCAGCAGCTCCCAGACTAGCGGGTGGTCCGATGAGCAGTTCTTC

d_call: .
clone_size: .
j_call: TRBJ2-5
cdr3_length: 15
v_call: TRBV7-9
cdr3_aa: CASSLGAGRQETQYF
cdr3_nt: TGTGCCAGCAGCCTGGGGGCCGGGCGGCAAGAGACCCAGTACTTC

d_call: TRBD2
clone_size: .
j_call: TRBJ2-2
cdr3_length: 16
v_call: TRBV30
cdr3_aa: CAWVRGERGDPGELFF
cdr3_nt: TGTGCCTGGGTCCGGGGCGAGCGGGGCGATCCCGGGGAGCTGTTTTTT

d_call: .
clone_size: .
j_call: TRBJ2-1
cdr3_length: 15
v_call: TRBV5-1
cdr3_aa: CASRRGGGAYNEQFF
cdr3_nt: TGCGCCAGCAGGAGAGGCGGCGGGGCTTACAATGAGCAGTTCTTC

d_call: .
clone_size: .
j_call: TRBJ1-1
cdr3_length: 15
v_call: TRBV28
cdr3_aa: CASEGSGAMNTEAFF
cdr3_nt: TGTGCCAGCGAGGGGTCGGGGGCCATGAACACTGAAGCTTTCTTT

d_call: TRBD1
clone_size: .
j_call: TRBJ2-1
cdr3_length: 15
v_call: TRBV5-1
cdr3_aa: CASSLAGQGAGEQFF
cdr3_nt: TGCGCCAGCAGCTTGGCTGGACAGGGGGCGGGTGAGCAGTTCTTC

d_call: .
clone_size: .
j_call: TRBJ2-7
cdr3_length: 15
v_call: TRBV7-9
cdr3_aa: CASSLAGSGAYEQYF
cdr3_nt: TGTGCCAGCAGCTTAGCGGGGTCGGGCGCCTACGAGCAGTACTTC

d_call: .
clone_size: .
j_call: TRBJ2-7
cdr3_length: 15
v_call: TRBV6-1
cdr3_aa: CASSEIHYTSYEQYF
cdr3_nt: TGTGCCAGCAGTGAGATTCATTATACCTCCTACGAGCAGTACTTC

d_call: .
clone_size: .
j_call: TRBJ1-4
cdr3_length: 14
v_call: TRBV9
cdr3_aa: CASSVDSTNEKLFF
cdr3_nt: TGTGCCAGCAGCGTAGACTCAACTAATGAAAAACTGTTTTTT

d_call: .
clone_size: .
j_call: TRBJ2-1
cdr3_length: 13
v_call: TRBV19
cdr3_aa: CASSSQGGFEQFF
cdr3_nt: TGTGCCAGTAGTTCACAAGGGGGATTTGAGCAGTTCTTC

d_call: .
clone_size: .
j_call: TRBJ1-3
cdr3_length: 16
v_call: TRBV7-9
cdr3_aa: CASSLLRGRSGNTIYF
cdr3_nt: TGTGCCAGCAGCTTACTGCGGGGTCGCTCTGGAAACACCATATATTTT

d_call: .
clone_size: .
j_call: TRBJ1-2
cdr3_length: 13
v_call: TRBV5-1
cdr3_aa: CASSFYGEEGYTF
cdr3_nt: TGCGCCAGCAGCTTCTACGGGGAGGAGGGCTACACCTTC

d_call: .
clone_size: .
j_call: TRBJ1-5
cdr3_length: 16
v_call: TRBV7-4
cdr3_aa: CASSLEVGASNQPQHF
cdr3_nt: TGTGCCAGCAGCTTAGAGGTTGGCGCCAGCAATCAGCCCCAGCATTTT